This note documents a single T cell receptor beta chain sequence. Its target is unknown. This entry belongs to a study of T-cell memory formation after mild COVID-19. About the study: Most TCR clusters belonged to a single donor.

The V end lost 3 bases, the J end lost 4 bases, and 9 bases lay between the germline ends. The CDR3 has 14 residues. Looked up from germline, CDR1 is KGHDR and CDR2 is SFDVKD. Each CDR3 protein is one row after TCRdb ran MiXCR on the 5' RACE reads. The table shows 530,000 or so distinct CDR3 sequences, with 17% occurring only once. General observations from the study: Certain responding clones were present in pre-infection memory, suggesting participation of cross-reactive memory. SARS-CoV-2 specificity of second-wave clones peaking day 37 was unconfirmed. CD4+ bias marked clones expanding day 15 to 37, unlike balanced contracting clones.

Source material: PBMCs or a T cell subset sorted from them (not recorded which). The source is an adult woman who had mild COVID-19 (a few samples of this study predate the infection). Cell type and time point are not known. The V call is TRBV24-1, the J call TRBJ1-5; no clear D gene. CDR3 region: CATSDTSMNQPQHF. CDR3 sequence (DNA): TGTGCCACCAGTGATACCAGTATGAATCAGCCCCAGCATTTT.